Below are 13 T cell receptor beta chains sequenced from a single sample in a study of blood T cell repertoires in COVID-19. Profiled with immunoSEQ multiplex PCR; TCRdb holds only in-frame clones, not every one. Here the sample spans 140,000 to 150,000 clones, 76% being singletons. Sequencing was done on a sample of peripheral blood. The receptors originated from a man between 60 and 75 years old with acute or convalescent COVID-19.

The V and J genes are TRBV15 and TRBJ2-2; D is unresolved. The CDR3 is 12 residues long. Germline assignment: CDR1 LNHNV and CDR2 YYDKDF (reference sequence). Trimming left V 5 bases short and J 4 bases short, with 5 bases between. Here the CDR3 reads CATSGPTGELFF. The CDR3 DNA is TGTGCCACCAGCGGGCCCACCGGGGAGCTGTTTTTT.

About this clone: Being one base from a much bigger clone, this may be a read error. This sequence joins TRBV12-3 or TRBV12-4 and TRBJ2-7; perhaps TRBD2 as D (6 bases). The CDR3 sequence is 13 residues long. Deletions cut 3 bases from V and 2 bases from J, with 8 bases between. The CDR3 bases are TGTGCCAGCAGTTTTGGCGGGACCTACGAGCAGTACTTC. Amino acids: CASSFGGTYEQYF.

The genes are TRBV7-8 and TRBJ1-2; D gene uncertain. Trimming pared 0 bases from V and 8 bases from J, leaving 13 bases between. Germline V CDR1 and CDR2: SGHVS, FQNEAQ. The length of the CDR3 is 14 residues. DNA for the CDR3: TGTGCCAGCAGCTTAGCTCGACTCCCTGGGGGCTACACCTTC. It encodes CASSLARLPGGYTF.

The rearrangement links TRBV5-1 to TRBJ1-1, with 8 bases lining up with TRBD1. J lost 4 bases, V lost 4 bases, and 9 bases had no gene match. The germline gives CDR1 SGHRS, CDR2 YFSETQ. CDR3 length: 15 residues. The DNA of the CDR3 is TGCGCCAGCAGCCCGGACAGGGCCTTGGGCACTGAAGCTTTCTTT. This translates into CASSPDRALGTEAFF.

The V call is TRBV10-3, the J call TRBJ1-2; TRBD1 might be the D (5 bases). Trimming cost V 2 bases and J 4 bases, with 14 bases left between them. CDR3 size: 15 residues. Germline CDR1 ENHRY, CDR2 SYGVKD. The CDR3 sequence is CAISEGAGSAYGYTF. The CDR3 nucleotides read TGTGCCATCAGTGAGGGGGCAGGAAGTGCCTATGGCTACACCTTC.

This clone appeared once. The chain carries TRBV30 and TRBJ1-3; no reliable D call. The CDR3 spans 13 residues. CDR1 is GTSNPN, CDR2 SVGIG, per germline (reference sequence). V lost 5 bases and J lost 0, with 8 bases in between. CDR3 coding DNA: TGTGCCTGGTGGCCGCTCTCTGGAAACACCATATATTTT. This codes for CAWWPLSGNTIYF.

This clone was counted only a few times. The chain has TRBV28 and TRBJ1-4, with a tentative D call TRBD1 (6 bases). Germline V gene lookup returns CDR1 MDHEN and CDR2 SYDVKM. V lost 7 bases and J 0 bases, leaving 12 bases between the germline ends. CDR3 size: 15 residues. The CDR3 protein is CASTLRQATNEKLFF. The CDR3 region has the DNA TGTGCCAGCACCCTCCGACAGGCAACTAATGAAAAACTGTTTTTT.

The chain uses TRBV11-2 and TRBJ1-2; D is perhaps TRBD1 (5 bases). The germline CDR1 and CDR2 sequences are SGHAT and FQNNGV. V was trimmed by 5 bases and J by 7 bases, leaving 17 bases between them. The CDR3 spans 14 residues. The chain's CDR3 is CASSPAAGGIGYTF. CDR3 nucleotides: TGTGCCAGCAGCCCCGCCGCGGGGGGTATTGGCTACACCTTC.

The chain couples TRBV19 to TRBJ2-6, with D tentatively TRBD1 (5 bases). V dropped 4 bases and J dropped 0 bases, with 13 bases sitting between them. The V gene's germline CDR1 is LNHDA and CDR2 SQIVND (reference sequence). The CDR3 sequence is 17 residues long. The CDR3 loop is CASSTSTARSGANVLTF. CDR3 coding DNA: TGTGCCAGTAGTACCTCGACAGCCCGCTCTGGGGCCAACGTCCTGACTTTC.

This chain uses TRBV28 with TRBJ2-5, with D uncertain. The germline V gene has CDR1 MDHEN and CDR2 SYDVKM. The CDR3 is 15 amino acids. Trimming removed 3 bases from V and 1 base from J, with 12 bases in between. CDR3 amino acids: CASSLTWASQETQYF. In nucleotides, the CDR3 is TGTGCCAGCAGTTTGACCTGGGCTTCCCAAGAGACCCAGTACTTC. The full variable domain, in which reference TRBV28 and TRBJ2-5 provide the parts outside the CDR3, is DVKVTQSSRYLVKRTGEKVFLECVQDMDHENMFWYRQDPGLGLRLIYFSYDVKMKEKGDIPEGYSVSREKKERFSLILESASTNQTSMYLCASSLTWASQETQYFGPGTRLLVL.

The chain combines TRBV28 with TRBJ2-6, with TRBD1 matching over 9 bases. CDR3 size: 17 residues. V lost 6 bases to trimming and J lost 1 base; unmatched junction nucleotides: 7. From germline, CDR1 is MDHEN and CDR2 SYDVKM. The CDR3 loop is CASSPGQGRSGANVLTF. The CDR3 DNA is TGTGCCAGCAGCCCGGGACAGGGTAGGTCTGGGGCCAACGTCCTGACTTTC.

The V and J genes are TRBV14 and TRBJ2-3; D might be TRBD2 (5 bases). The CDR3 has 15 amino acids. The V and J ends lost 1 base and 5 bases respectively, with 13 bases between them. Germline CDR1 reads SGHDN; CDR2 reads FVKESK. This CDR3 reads CASSQGITEGDTQYF. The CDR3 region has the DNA TGTGCCAGCAGCCAAGGTATTACCGAGGGAGATACGCAGTATTTT.

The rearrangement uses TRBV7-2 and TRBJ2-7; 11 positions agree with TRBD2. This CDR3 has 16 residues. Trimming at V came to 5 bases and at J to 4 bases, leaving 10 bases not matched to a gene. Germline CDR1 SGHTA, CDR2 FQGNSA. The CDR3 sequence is CASSPWGTSGGYEQYF. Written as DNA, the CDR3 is TGTGCCAGCAGCCCGTGGGGGACTAGCGGAGGTTACGAGCAGTACTTC.